This T cell receptor (beta chain) appears in the sequencing data of a study of technical replicates of blood from a few donors (dated by TCRdb to 2017 to 2019). Libraries came from the immunoSEQ multiplex PCR assay. TCRdb re-hosts the immuneACCESS table, in-frame sequences only. Its copies lack some clones; in the studies checked, an unresolved V gene accounts for under half of them, and the cause for the rest is not known. The sample contains about 70,000 clones, roughly 96% of them found a single time. The ten largest clones represent 0.2% to 0.25% of the sample. Trimming removed 4 bases from V and 5 bases from J; the gene matches leave 5 bases unexplained. CDR1 and CDR2, looked up from the germline V gene (reference sequence), are SEHNR and FQNEAQ. Taken from cysteine to phenylalanine, the CDR3 has 14 residues. The retained sequence is limited to the CDR3, 42 bases, with the frame set at the first base.

Only one count was recorded for this clone. Its antigen specificity is not known. Nothing much larger sits one base from this clone, and base qualities are not available. The sequencing sample was made of T cells isolated from PBMCs. This receptor was taken from a human donor in good health. The chain is encoded by TRBV7-9 joined to TRBJ1-2, with 9 bases in between that match TRBD1. The CDR3: CASSSSGTGYGYTF. The base sequence is TGTGCCAGCAGCTCCTCCGGGACAGGGTATGGCTACACCTTC.